This T cell receptor beta chain stems from a study of cytomegalovirus exposure and HLA in healthy donors. Study-level findings and limits: On later analysis, the bulk of CMV-associated TCR beta chains appeared to be HLA-restricted.

Germline V gene data show CDR1 as MDHEN and CDR2 as SYDVKM. V was clipped by 3 bases and J by 4 bases; unmatched bases: 7. The CDR3 sequence is 16 residues long. The PCR made use of 60 Vbeta and 13 Jbeta primers. TCRdb keeps only in-frame clones here, not all; method: immunoSEQ multiplex PCR. The sample contains around 140,000 clones, 65% to 80% of which appear only once. In the case of this clone: Its specificity is unknown.

The rearrangement links TRBV28 to TRBJ2-3, with 10 positions matching TRBD2. The material sequenced was PBMCs. The TCR comes from a male donor in good health and CMV-seropositive. The CDR3: CASSFPAGGTPDTQYF. For the CDR3, the DNA is TGTGCCAGCAGTTTTCCAGCGGGAGGGACCCCAGATACGCAGTATTTT.